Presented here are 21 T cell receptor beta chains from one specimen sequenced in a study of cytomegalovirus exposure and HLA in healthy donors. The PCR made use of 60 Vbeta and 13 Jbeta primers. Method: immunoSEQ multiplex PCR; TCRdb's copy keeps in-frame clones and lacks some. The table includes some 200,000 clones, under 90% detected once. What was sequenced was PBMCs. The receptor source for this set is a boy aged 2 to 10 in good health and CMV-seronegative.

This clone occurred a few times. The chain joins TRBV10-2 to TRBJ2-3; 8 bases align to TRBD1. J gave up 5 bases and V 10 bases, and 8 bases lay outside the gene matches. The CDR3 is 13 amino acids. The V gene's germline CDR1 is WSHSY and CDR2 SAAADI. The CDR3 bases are TGCGCCACCGACGGACAGGGCCAAGATACGCAGTATTTT. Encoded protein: CATDGQGQDTQYF.

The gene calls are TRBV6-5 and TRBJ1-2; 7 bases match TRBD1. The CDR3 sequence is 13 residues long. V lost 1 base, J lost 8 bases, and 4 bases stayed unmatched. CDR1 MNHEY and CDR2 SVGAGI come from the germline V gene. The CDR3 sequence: CASSYLGGGGYTF. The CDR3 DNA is TGTGCCAGCAGTTACTTAGGGGGCGGGGGCTACACCTTC.

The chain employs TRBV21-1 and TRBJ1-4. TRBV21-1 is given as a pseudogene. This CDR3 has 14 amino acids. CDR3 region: CASSKPVLREKLFF. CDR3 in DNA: TGTGCCAGCAGCAAACCCGTTCTGAGGGAAAAACTGTTTTTT.

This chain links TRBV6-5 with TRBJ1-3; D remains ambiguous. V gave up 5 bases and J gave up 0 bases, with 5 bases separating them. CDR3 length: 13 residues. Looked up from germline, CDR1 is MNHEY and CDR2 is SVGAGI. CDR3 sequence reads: CASSRDSGNTIYF. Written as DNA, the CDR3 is TGTGCCAGCAGTCGGGACTCTGGAAACACCATATATTTT.

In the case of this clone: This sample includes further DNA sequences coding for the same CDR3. CDR3 loop: CASSPGTETSGSGANVLTF. CDR3 coding DNA: TGTGCCAGCAGCCCGGGGACGGAGACTAGCGGTTCTGGGGCCAACGTCCTGACTTTC. This chain links TRBV7-9 with TRBJ2-6; 9 bases match TRBD2. The germline V gene has CDR1 SEHNR and CDR2 FQNEAQ (reference sequence). CDR3 length: 19 residues. V trimming: 5 bases; J trimming: 1 base; junction bases outside the gene matches: 12. The full variable domain, rest sourced from reference TRBV7-9 and TRBJ2-6, is DTGVSQNPRHKITKRGQNVTFRCDPISEHNRLYWYRQTLGQGPEFLTYFQNEAQLEKSRLLSDRFSAERPKGSFSTLEIQRTEQGDSAMYLCASSPGTETSGSGANVLTFGAGSRLTVL.

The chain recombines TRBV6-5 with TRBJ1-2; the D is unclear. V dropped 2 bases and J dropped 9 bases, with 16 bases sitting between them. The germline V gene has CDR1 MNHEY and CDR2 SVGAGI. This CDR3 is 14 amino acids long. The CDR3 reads CASSYVFRSGSYTF. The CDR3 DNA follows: TGTGCCAGCAGTTACGTTTTCAGGTCTGGTAGCTACACCTTC.

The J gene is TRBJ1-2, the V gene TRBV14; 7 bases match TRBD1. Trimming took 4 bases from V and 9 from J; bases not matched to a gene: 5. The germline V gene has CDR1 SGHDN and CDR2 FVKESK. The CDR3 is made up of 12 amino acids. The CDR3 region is CASSPHRGSYTF. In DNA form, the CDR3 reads TGTGCCAGCAGCCCCCACAGGGGAAGCTACACCTTC. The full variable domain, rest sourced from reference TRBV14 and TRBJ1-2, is EAGVTQFPSHSVIEKGQTVTLRCDPISGHDNLYWYRRVMGKEIKFLLHFVKESKQDESGMPNNRFLAERTGGTYSTLKVQPAELEDSGVYFCASSPHRGSYTFGSGTRLTVV.

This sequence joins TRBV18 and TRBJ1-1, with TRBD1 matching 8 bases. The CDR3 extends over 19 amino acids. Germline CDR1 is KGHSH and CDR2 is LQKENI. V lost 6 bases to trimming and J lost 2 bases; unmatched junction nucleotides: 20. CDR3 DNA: TGTGCCAGCTCTCCAAGGGCTGTCCCCCCGACAGGGGAAAACACTGAAGCTTTCTTT. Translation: CASSPRAVPPTGENTEAFF.

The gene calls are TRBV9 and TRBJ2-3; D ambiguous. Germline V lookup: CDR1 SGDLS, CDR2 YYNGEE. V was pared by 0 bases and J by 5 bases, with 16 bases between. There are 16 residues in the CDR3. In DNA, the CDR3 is TGTGCCAGCAGCGTAGCCCCGATGGTAGCCCAAGATACGCAGTATTTT. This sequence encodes CASSVAPMVAQDTQYF.

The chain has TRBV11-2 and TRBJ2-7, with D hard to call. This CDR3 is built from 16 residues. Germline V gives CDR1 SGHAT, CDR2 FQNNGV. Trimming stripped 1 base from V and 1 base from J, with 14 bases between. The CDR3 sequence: CASSLGSMMSSYEQYF. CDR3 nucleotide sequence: TGTGCCAGCAGCTTAGGGTCGATGATGAGTTCCTACGAGCAGTACTTC.

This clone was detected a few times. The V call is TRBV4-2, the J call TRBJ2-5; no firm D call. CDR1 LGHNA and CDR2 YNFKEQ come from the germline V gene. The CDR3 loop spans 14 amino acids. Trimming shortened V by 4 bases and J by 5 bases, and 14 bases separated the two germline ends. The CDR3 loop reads CASSLDGFLETQYF. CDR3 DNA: TGTGCCAGCAGCCTCGACGGGTTCTTGGAGACCCAGTACTTC.

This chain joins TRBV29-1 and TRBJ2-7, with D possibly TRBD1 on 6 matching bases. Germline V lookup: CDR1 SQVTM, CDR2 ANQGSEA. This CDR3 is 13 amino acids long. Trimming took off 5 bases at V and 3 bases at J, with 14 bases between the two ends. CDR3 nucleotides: TGCAGCGTTTACTCCGGGACAAGCTACGAGCAGTACTTC. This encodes CSVYSGTSYEQYF.

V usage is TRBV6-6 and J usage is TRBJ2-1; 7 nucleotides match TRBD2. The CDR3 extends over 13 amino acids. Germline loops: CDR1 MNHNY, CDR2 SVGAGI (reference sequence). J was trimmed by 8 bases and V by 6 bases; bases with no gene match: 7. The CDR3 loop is CASRRLAPHEQFF. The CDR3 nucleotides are TGTGCCAGCAGAAGACTAGCCCCTCATGAGCAGTTCTTC.

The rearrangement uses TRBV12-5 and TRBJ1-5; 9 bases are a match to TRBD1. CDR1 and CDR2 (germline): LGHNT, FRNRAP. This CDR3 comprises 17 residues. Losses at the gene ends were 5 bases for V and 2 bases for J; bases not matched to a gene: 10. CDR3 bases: TGTGCTAGTGGTATATCCACAGGGGGCTCCGGCAATCAGCCCCAGCATTTT. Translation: CASGISTGGSGNQPQHF. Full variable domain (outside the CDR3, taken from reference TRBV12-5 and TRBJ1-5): DARVTQTPRHKVTEMGQEVTMRCQPILGHNTVFWYRQTMMQGLELLAYFRNRAPLDDSGMPKDRFSAEMPDATLATLKIQPSEPRDSAVYFCASGISTGGSGNQPQHFGDGTRLSIL.

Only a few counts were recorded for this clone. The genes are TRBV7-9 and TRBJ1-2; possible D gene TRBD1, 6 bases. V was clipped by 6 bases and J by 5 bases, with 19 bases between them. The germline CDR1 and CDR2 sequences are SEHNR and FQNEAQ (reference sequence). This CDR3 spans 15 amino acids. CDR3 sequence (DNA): TGTGCCAGCAGTCCAGTCGTGACAGGAACTTATGGCTACACCTTC. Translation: CASSPVVTGTYGYTF.

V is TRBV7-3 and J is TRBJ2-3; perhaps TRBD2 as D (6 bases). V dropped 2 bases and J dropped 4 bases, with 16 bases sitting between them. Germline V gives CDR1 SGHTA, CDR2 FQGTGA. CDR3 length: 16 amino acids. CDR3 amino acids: CASSLRSGRGSDTQYF. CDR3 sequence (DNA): TGTGCCAGCAGCTTACGGAGCGGGCGGGGATCAGATACGCAGTATTTT. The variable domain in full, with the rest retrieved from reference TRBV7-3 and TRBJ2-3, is GAGVSQTPSNKVTEKGKYVELRCDPISGHTALYWYRQSLGQGPEFLIYFQGTGAADDSGLPNDRFFAVRPEGSVSTLKIQRTERGDSAVYLCASSLRSGRGSDTQYFGPGTRLTVL.

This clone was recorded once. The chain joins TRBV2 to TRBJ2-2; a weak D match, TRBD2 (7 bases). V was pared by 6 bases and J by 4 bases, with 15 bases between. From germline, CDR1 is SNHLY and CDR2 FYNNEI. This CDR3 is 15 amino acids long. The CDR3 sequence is CASRGRGGSTGELFF. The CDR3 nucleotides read TGTGCCAGCAGGGGGAGGGGGGGGAGCACCGGGGAGCTGTTTTTT.

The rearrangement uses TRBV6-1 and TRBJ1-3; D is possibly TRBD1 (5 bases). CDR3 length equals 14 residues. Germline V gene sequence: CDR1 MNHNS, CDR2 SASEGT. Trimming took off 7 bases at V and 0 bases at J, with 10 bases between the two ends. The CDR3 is CASIQELSGNTIYF. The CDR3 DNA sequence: TGTGCCAGCATACAGGAACTCTCTGGAAACACCATATATTTT.

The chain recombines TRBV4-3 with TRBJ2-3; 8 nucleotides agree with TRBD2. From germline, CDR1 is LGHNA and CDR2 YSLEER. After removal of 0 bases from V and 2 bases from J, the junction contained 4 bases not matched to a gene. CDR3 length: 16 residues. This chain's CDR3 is CASSQDGRGVTDTQYF. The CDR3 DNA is TGCGCCAGCAGCCAAGATGGGCGGGGGGTCACAGATACGCAGTATTTT.

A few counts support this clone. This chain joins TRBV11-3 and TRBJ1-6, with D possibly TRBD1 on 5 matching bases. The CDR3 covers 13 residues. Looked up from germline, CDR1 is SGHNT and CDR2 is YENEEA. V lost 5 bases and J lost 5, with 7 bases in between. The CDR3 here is CASSGQHNSPLHF. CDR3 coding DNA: TGTGCCAGCAGCGGACAACATAATTCACCCCTCCACTTT.

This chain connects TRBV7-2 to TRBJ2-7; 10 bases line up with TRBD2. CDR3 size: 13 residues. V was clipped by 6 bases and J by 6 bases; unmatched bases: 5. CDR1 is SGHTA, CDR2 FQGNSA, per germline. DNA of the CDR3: TGTGCCAGCAGGGACAGCGGGGGGGTCGAGCAGTACTTC. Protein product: CASRDSGGVEQYF.